A selection of T cell receptor beta chains follows, all from one sample in a study of T cell changes during pregnancy in multiple sclerosis. Profiling relied on immunoSEQ multiplex PCR, and the TCRdb table lists in-frame clones only, not all of them. The sample lists approximately 59,000 clones, over 85% seen once, with roughly 0.34% in the top ten. The starting material was CD4+ T cells from peripheral blood mononuclear cells, obtained before pregnancy. Receptors were obtained from a female donor with multiple sclerosis, enrolled in a pregnancy study. CDR3s include the opening cysteine and the closing phenylalanine or tryptophan. Fields, in order: CDR3 DNA, CDR3 protein, clone size, V gene, J gene, D gene. The D gene is left open where the match is weak. Clone size is stated in some rows and not others, as once, few, many or a class when expanded.

cdr3_nt: TGCGCCAGCAGCTTGGTTTCAGGGCTGCCCGAAGCTTTCTTT
cdr3_aa: CASSLVSGLPEAFF
clone_size: -
v_call: TRBV5-1
j_call: TRBJ1-1
d_call: -

cdr3_nt: TGTGCCAGCAGCTTAATGGGTAGCGGGACCCTTAATGAGCAGTTCTTC
cdr3_aa: CASSLMGSGTLNEQFF
clone_size: -
v_call: TRBV7-2
j_call: TRBJ2-1
d_call: TRBD2

cdr3_nt: TGCGCCAGCAGCCGCGCCGGGGGGTCTGGAAACACCATATATTTT
cdr3_aa: CASSRAGGSGNTIYF
clone_size: -
v_call: TRBV4-3
j_call: TRBJ1-3
d_call: -

cdr3_nt: TGTGCCAGCAGCTTTGGCGGGAGGGCTAGCACAGATACGCAGTATTTT
cdr3_aa: CASSFGGRASTDTQYF
clone_size: once
v_call: TRBV7-2
j_call: TRBJ2-3
d_call: TRBD2

cdr3_nt: TGTGCCAGCACTGCAATTGGACTGAGCTACGAGCAGTACTTC
cdr3_aa: CASTAIGLSYEQYF
clone_size: -
v_call: TRBV28
j_call: TRBJ2-7
d_call: -

cdr3_nt: TGTGCCAGCAGCTTAGGTGCGGGTGGGGAGACCCAGTACTTC
cdr3_aa: CASSLGAGGETQYF
clone_size: -
v_call: TRBV7-2
j_call: TRBJ2-5
d_call: -

cdr3_nt: TGTGCCAGCAGTTACTCGAACGGGGGTAAACAGCCCCAGCATTTT
cdr3_aa: CASSYSNGGKQPQHF
clone_size: once
v_call: TRBV6-6
j_call: TRBJ1-5
d_call: -

cdr3_nt: TGTGCCAGCAGTTTAGGGACAACCATCAAGCCCCAGCATTTT
cdr3_aa: CASSLGTTIKPQHF
clone_size: -
v_call: TRBV28
j_call: TRBJ1-5
d_call: -

cdr3_nt: TGTGCCAGCAGCGTAGGGAGGGGACTTTCCTCTGGAAACACCATATATTTT
cdr3_aa: CASSVGRGLSSGNTIYF
clone_size: -
v_call: TRBV9
j_call: TRBJ1-3
d_call: -

cdr3_nt: TGTGCCAGCAAACCAAGAACAGTCACAGATACGCAGTATTTT
cdr3_aa: CASKPRTVTDTQYF
clone_size: -
v_call: TRBV6-5
j_call: TRBJ2-3
d_call: -

cdr3_nt: TGTGCCAGCAGCCAAGATGTAGGGGGCTATACTAATGAAAAACTGTTTTTT
cdr3_aa: CASSQDVGGYTNEKLFF
clone_size: -
v_call: TRBV4-2
j_call: TRBJ1-4
d_call: TRBD1

cdr3_nt: TGTGCCAGCAGCTTGCCCGTCCGTAATGAGCAGTTCTTC
cdr3_aa: CASSLPVRNEQFF
clone_size: once
v_call: TRBV5-5
j_call: TRBJ2-1
d_call: -

cdr3_nt: TGTGCCAGCAGTCCTTACAGGGGTGGCTATGGCTACACCTTC
cdr3_aa: CASSPYRGGYGYTF
clone_size: -
v_call: TRBV6-5
j_call: TRBJ1-2
d_call: TRBD1

cdr3_nt: TGTGCCAGCAGCCCCAATACACTGAACACTGAAGCTTTCTTT
cdr3_aa: CASSPNTLNTEAFF
clone_size: -
v_call: TRBV5-4
j_call: TRBJ1-1
d_call: -

cdr3_nt: TGTGCCAGCAGAAGGACTAGCGGGAGGGCTGGGTACGAGCAGTACTTC
cdr3_aa: CASRRTSGRAGYEQYF
clone_size: -
v_call: TRBV2
j_call: TRBJ2-7
d_call: TRBD2

cdr3_nt: TGTGCCAGCAGCAAATTAGCGGGAAATGAGCAGTACTTC
cdr3_aa: CASSKLAGNEQYF
clone_size: -
v_call: TRBV14
j_call: TRBJ2-7
d_call: TRBD2

cdr3_nt: TGTGCCAGCAGCTTTCAAAAGAGCGGGAGGGCCCTGGATACGCAGTATTTT
cdr3_aa: CASSFQKSGRALDTQYF
clone_size: once
v_call: TRBV7-6
j_call: TRBJ2-3
d_call: TRBD2

cdr3_nt: TGTGCCAGCAGTCCGGGGGACAGCCGCTCTGGAAACACCATATATTTT
cdr3_aa: CASSPGDSRSGNTIYF
clone_size: -
v_call: TRBV28
j_call: TRBJ1-3
d_call: TRBD1

cdr3_nt: TGTGCCAGCAGTTTCAGTATGGAGGGTTCCTACGAGCAGTACTTC
cdr3_aa: CASSFSMEGSYEQYF
clone_size: -
v_call: TRBV6-5
j_call: TRBJ2-7
d_call: -

cdr3_nt: TGTGCCACACAAGGACAGATCCATAGCAATCAGCCCCAGCATTTT
cdr3_aa: CATQGQIHSNQPQHF
clone_size: -
v_call: TRBV19
j_call: TRBJ1-5
d_call: -

cdr3_nt: TGCGCCAGCAGCTTGGACGGGAGAGGCGATGAGCAGTTCTTC
cdr3_aa: CASSLDGRGDEQFF
clone_size: -
v_call: TRBV5-1
j_call: TRBJ2-1
d_call: -

cdr3_nt: TGTGCCAGCAGTTTAGGACAGGGGGCGGTCGGGACCCAGTACTTC
cdr3_aa: CASSLGQGAVGTQYF
clone_size: -
v_call: TRBV27
j_call: TRBJ2-5
d_call: TRBD1

cdr3_nt: TGTGCCAGCAGCTTGGGTAGCGGCACAGATACGCAGTATTTT
cdr3_aa: CASSLGSGTDTQYF
clone_size: -
v_call: TRBV7-2
j_call: TRBJ2-3
d_call: -

cdr3_nt: TGTGCCAGCAGTTACCAGGGGACCCAGTACTTC
cdr3_aa: CASSYQGTQYF
clone_size: -
v_call: TRBV6-5
j_call: TRBJ2-5
d_call: -

cdr3_nt: TGTGCCAGCAGTCTAGCGGGAGGGAGGAACGAGCAGTACTTC
cdr3_aa: CASSLAGGRNEQYF
clone_size: -
v_call: TRBV7-2
j_call: TRBJ2-7
d_call: TRBD2

cdr3_nt: TGTGCCAGTAGTATGCGCGGGAGGGTGACAGATACGCAGTATTTT
cdr3_aa: CASSMRGRVTDTQYF
clone_size: -
v_call: TRBV19
j_call: TRBJ2-3
d_call: TRBD2

cdr3_nt: TGTGCCAGCAGCCCCACAGCGGGAGGGCCGTCCTACGAGCAGTACTTC
cdr3_aa: CASSPTAGGPSYEQYF
clone_size: -
v_call: TRBV9
j_call: TRBJ2-7
d_call: TRBD2

cdr3_nt: TGTGCCAGCAGCCAACTTCTACCGGGACTAGCGCCCCAAGAGACCCAGTACTTC
cdr3_aa: CASSQLLPGLAPQETQYF
clone_size: -
v_call: TRBV4-2
j_call: TRBJ2-5
d_call: TRBD2

cdr3_nt: TGTGCCAGTAGTATAGCTGCAGATTCCTACGAGCAGTACTTC
cdr3_aa: CASSIAADSYEQYF
clone_size: -
v_call: TRBV19
j_call: TRBJ2-7
d_call: -

cdr3_nt: TGTGCCAGCAGCCTAATAGGCGGGGGGAACACTGAAGCTTTCTTT
cdr3_aa: CASSLIGGGNTEAFF
clone_size: -
v_call: TRBV5-4
j_call: TRBJ1-1
d_call: -

cdr3_nt: TGTGCCAGCAGCTTAGCGCGTTCCCGGGATGAGCAGTTCTTC
cdr3_aa: CASSLARSRDEQFF
clone_size: few
v_call: TRBV7-2
j_call: TRBJ2-1
d_call: -

cdr3_nt: TGTGCCAGCAGATGGACAGGAACGATGAACACTGAAGCTTTCTTT
cdr3_aa: CASRWTGTMNTEAFF
clone_size: -
v_call: TRBV6-5
j_call: TRBJ1-1
d_call: TRBD1

cdr3_nt: TGTGCCAGCAGTCGACAGGGGTATGGCTACACCTTC
cdr3_aa: CASSRQGYGYTF
clone_size: once
v_call: TRBV6-5
j_call: TRBJ1-2
d_call: TRBD1

cdr3_nt: TGTGCCAGCTCCCTAGACAGGGGGTTGGATCAGCCCCAGCATTTT
cdr3_aa: CASSLDRGLDQPQHF
clone_size: -
v_call: TRBV18
j_call: TRBJ1-5
d_call: TRBD1

cdr3_nt: TGTGCCAGCAGCTTAGGAGCGGTCTCCTACAATGAGCAGTTCTTC
cdr3_aa: CASSLGAVSYNEQFF
clone_size: once
v_call: TRBV7-2
j_call: TRBJ2-1
d_call: -

cdr3_nt: TGTGCCAGCAGCGTAGCTGGCGGGGGAAACACCGGGGAGCTGTTTTTT
cdr3_aa: CASSVAGGGNTGELFF
clone_size: once
v_call: TRBV9
j_call: TRBJ2-2
d_call: TRBD2

cdr3_nt: TGTGCCAGCAGCTTAAGCAGCGGGAGGGCGGGAAATGAGCAGTTCTTC
cdr3_aa: CASSLSSGRAGNEQFF
clone_size: once
v_call: TRBV11-2
j_call: TRBJ2-1
d_call: TRBD2

cdr3_nt: TGTGCCAGCAGTCAGCCGGGATACGAGCAGTACTTC
cdr3_aa: CASSQPGYEQYF
clone_size: once
v_call: TRBV6-1
j_call: TRBJ2-7
d_call: -

cdr3_nt: TGTGCCAGCAGCATTTTGGACAGGGGGTACGAGCAGTACTTC
cdr3_aa: CASSILDRGYEQYF
clone_size: -
v_call: TRBV14
j_call: TRBJ2-7
d_call: TRBD1

cdr3_nt: TGTGCCAGCAGCTTAGGCCAGGCGACTGAAGCTTTCTTT
cdr3_aa: CASSLGQATEAFF
clone_size: -
v_call: TRBV7-6
j_call: TRBJ1-1
d_call: -

cdr3_nt: TGTGCCAGCAGCGACCGCAGGCAGGGGTTCGTAGAGCAGTTCTTC
cdr3_aa: CASSDRRQGFVEQFF
clone_size: -
v_call: TRBV5-6
j_call: TRBJ2-1
d_call: -

cdr3_nt: TGTGCCAGCAGTACCACCGGACAAATCCTTAATCAGCCCCAGCATTTT
cdr3_aa: CASSTTGQILNQPQHF
clone_size: -
v_call: TRBV27
j_call: TRBJ1-5
d_call: -

cdr3_nt: TGTGCCAGCAGTGAATATGGAAAGGGACAGAACACTGAAGCTTTCTTT
cdr3_aa: CASSEYGKGQNTEAFF
clone_size: -
v_call: TRBV25-1
j_call: TRBJ1-1
d_call: -

cdr3_nt: TGTGCCAGCAGCCGGAAACCGACTAGCGGGAGAAGATTCACAGATACGCAGTATTTT
cdr3_aa: CASSRKPTSGRRFTDTQYF
clone_size: -
v_call: TRBV14
j_call: TRBJ2-3
d_call: TRBD2

cdr3_nt: TGTGCCAGCAGCTCCAGGACAGAAAACTATGGCTACACCTTC
cdr3_aa: CASSSRTENYGYTF
clone_size: -
v_call: TRBV7-9
j_call: TRBJ1-2
d_call: -

cdr3_nt: TGTGCCAGCAGCTTTGGCGGGGGCTACACCTTC
cdr3_aa: CASSFGGGYTF
clone_size: -
v_call: TRBV7-2
j_call: TRBJ1-2
d_call: -

cdr3_nt: TGTGCCAGCAGCTTAGGTTGGACTAGCGGGAATGAGCAGTACTTC
cdr3_aa: CASSLGWTSGNEQYF
clone_size: -
v_call: TRBV7-2
j_call: TRBJ2-7
d_call: TRBD2

cdr3_nt: TGTGCCAGCAGTTCCCTTAAAGGGGCGCGGGGCGAGCAGTACTTC
cdr3_aa: CASSSLKGARGEQYF
clone_size: -
v_call: TRBV2
j_call: TRBJ2-7
d_call: -

cdr3_nt: TGTGCAAGTCGCCAGAACCCGGGACTACCTACCCCCTACGAGCAGTACTTC
cdr3_aa: CASRQNPGLPTPYEQYF
clone_size: -
v_call: TRBV12-2
j_call: TRBJ2-7
d_call: -

cdr3_nt: TGTGCCAGTAGTGACGTCAGGGGCGCGCTGACCTACGAGCAGTACTTC
cdr3_aa: CASSDVRGALTYEQYF
clone_size: -
v_call: TRBV19
j_call: TRBJ2-7
d_call: -

cdr3_nt: TGTGCCACCCGGGGGGGTTTTCAGACAGATACGCAGTATTTT
cdr3_aa: CATRGGFQTDTQYF
clone_size: once
v_call: TRBV15
j_call: TRBJ2-3
d_call: TRBD2

cdr3_nt: TGTGCCAGCAGCTTCCTAACAGGCGACACTGAAGCTTTCTTT
cdr3_aa: CASSFLTGDTEAFF
clone_size: -
v_call: TRBV7-9
j_call: TRBJ1-1
d_call: -

cdr3_nt: TGTGCCAGCAGGGGGGAGGGGGACACCGGGGAGCTGTTTTTT
cdr3_aa: CASRGEGDTGELFF
clone_size: -
v_call: TRBV6-6
j_call: TRBJ2-2
d_call: -

cdr3_nt: TGTGCCAGCAGTTTGTGGCAGGGGAATAGCAATCAGCCCCAGCATTTT
cdr3_aa: CASSLWQGNSNQPQHF
clone_size: -
v_call: TRBV28
j_call: TRBJ1-5
d_call: -

cdr3_nt: TGTGCCAGCAGCTTAGGGGAGACAGGGGCTTCGGAGACCCAGTACTTC
cdr3_aa: CASSLGETGASETQYF
clone_size: -
v_call: TRBV7-2
j_call: TRBJ2-5
d_call: TRBD1